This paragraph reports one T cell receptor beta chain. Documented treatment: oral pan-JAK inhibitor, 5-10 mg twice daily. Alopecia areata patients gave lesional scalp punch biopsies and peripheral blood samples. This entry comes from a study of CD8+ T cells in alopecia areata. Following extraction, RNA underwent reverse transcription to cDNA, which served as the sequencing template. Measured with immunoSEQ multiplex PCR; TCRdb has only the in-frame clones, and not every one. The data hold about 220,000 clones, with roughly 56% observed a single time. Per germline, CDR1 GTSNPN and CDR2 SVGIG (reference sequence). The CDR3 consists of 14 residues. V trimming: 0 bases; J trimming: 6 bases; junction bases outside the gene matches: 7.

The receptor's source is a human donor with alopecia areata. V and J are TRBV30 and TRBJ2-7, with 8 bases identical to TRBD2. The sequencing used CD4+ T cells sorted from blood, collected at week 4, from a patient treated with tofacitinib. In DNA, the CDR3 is TGTGCCTGGAGTGTGGTAGCGGGGCGGGGCGAGCAGTACTTC. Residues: CAWSVVAGRGEQYF.